The clone carrying this TCR beta chain was recorded at least ten times. Its antigen is unidentified. TCRdb ran MiXCR on the RT-PCR reads and lists one entry per CDR3 protein. The sample has 500,000 or so distinct CDR3 sequences; approximately 15% are singletons. This record belongs to a study of response to subunit inactivated influenza vaccine. General study findings and limits: Few additional T cells are recruited per seasonal influenza vaccination, authors suggested.

The germline V gene has CDR1 MNHNS and CDR2 SASEGT. The ends were cut back, 1 base at V and 7 bases at J, with 13 bases in the middle. The CDR3 is 15 amino acids. The specimen comprised CD4+ T cells sorted from PBMCs, sampled less than 30 months after vaccination. This TCR derives from a man aged 45-69 years who received an inactivated influenza vaccine. The J gene is TRBJ1-4, the V gene TRBV6-1; tentatively, D is TRBD1 (6 bases). This chain's CDR3 is CASSEESGVFEKLFF. For the CDR3, the DNA is TGTGCCAGCAGTGAAGAATCAGGGGTTTTTGAAAAACTGTTTTTT.